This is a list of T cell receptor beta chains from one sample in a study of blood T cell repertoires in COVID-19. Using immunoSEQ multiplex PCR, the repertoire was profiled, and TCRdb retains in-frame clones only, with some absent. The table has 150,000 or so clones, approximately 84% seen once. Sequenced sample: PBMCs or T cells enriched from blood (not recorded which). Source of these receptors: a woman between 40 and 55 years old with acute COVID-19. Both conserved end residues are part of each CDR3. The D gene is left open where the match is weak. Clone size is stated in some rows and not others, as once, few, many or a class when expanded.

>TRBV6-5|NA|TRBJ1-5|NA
CASSSTTRQPQHF
TGTGCCAGCAGTTCGACAACCCGCCAGCCCCAGCATTTT
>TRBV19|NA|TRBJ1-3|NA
CASTTPSTIYF
TGTGCCAGTACCACGCCCAGCACCATATATTTT
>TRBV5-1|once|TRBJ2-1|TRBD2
CASSWTSGRAGNEQFF
TGCGCCAGCAGCTGGACTAGCGGGAGGGCCGGTAATGAGCAGTTCTTC
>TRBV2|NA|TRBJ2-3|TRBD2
CASIAGATDTQYF
TGTGCCAGCATAGCGGGAGCGACAGATACGCAGTATTTT
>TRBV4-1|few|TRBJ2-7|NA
CASRAPSGEQYF
TGCGCCAGCAGGGCCCCATCGGGCGAGCAGTACTTC
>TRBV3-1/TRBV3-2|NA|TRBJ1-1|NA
CASSLRRGGTEAFF
TGTGCCAGCAGCCTGAGAAGGGGAGGCACTGAAGCTTTCTTT
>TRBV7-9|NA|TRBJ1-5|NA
CASSLATNQPQHF
TGTGCCAGCAGCTTGGCGACTAATCAGCCCCAGCATTTT
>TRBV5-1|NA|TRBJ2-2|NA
CASSLGTSLVTGELFF
TGCGCCAGCAGCTTGGGGACTTCCCTGGTGACCGGGGAGCTGTTTTTT
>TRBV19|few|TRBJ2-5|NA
CASSPLVWETQYF
TGTGCCAGTAGTCCCCTAGTATGGGAGACCCAGTACTTC
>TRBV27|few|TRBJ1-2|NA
CASSLDWASSISNYGYTF
TGTGCCAGCAGTTTGGATTGGGCCTCGAGCATTTCAAACTATGGCTACACCTTC
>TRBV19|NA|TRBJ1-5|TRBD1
CASSIYVGQGNQPQHF
TGTGCCAGTAGTATATATGTGGGACAGGGGAACCAGCCCCAGCATTTT
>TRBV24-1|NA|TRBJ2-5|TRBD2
CATSDLRLAGVVETQYF
TGTGCCACCAGTGATTTGCGACTAGCGGGAGTCGTGGAGACCCAGTACTTC
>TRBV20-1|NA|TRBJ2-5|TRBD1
CSASSPGQGKETQYF
TGCAGTGCTAGTTCCCCGGGACAGGGGAAAGAGACCCAGTACTTC
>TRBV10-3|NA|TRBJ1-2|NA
CAISDGGRTYSGYTF
TGTGCCATCAGTGATGGAGGACGGACCTATTCCGGCTACACCTTC
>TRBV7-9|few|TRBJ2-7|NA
CASSPDQRYEQYF
TGTGCCAGCAGCCCCGACCAGCGCTACGAGCAGTACTTC
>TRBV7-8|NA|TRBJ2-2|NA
CASSLEFAGPLFGGELFF
TGTGCCAGCAGCTTAGAGTTTGCGGGGCCCCTCTTTGGGGGGGAGCTGTTTTTT
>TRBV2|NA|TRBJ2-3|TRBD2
CASSGLAGGWYF
TGTGCCAGCAGCGGTCTAGCGGGAGGCTGGTATTTT
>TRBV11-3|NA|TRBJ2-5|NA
CASSPPGQQETQYF
TGTGCCAGCAGCCCGCCGGGACAACAAGAGACCCAGTACTTC
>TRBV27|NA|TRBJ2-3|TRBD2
CASSLEAAGAGTDTQYF
TGTGCCAGCAGTTTAGAAGCGGCGGGAGCTGGCACAGATACGCAGTATTTT
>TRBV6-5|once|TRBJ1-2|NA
CASKTGLNYGYTF
TGTGCCAGCAAAACGGGTTTAAACTATGGCTACACCTTC
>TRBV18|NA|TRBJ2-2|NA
CASSPGGLSNTGELFF
TGTGCCAGCTCACCCGGCGGACTGTCGAACACCGGGGAGCTGTTTTTT
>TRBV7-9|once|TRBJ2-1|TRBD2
CASSGLAHEQFF
TGTGCCAGCAGTGGACTAGCCCATGAGCAGTTCTTC
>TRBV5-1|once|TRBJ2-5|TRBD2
CASCPSGSPKTQYF
TGCGCCAGCTGTCCTAGCGGGAGTCCCAAGACCCAGTACTTC
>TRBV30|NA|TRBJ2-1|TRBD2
CAWTSTSGVMGNEQFF
TGTGCCTGGACCTCTACTAGCGGGGTGATGGGGAATGAGCAGTTCTTC
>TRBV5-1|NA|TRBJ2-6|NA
CASSFRGGAGANVLTF
TGCGCCAGCAGCTTCCGAGGGGGAGCAGGGGCCAACGTCCTGACTTTC
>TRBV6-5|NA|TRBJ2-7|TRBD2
CASRSPGGAEQYF
TGTGCCAGCAGATCCCCGGGGGGGGCCGAGCAGTACTTC
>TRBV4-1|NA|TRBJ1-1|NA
CASSQLTNGNTEAFF
TGCGCCAGCAGCCAACTCACCAACGGGAACACTGAAGCTTTCTTT
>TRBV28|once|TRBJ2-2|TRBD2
CASSSSRGLAAYTGELFF
TGTGCCAGCAGTTCCTCCCGGGGACTAGCGGCATACACCGGGGAGCTGTTTTTT